The clone carrying this T cell receptor (beta chain) was detected only a few times. This specimen belongs to a study of T-cell memory formation after mild COVID-19. J gave up 3 bases and V 3 bases, and 17 bases lay outside the gene matches. The CDR3 is made up of 18 amino acids. Germline V gene lookup returns CDR1 LGHNA and CDR2 YSLEER. Amplification by 5'RACE using constant-segment primers produced TCR alpha and TCR beta cDNA libraries that carried sample barcodes and UMIs. TCRdb re-called the 5' RACE reads with MiXCR, one entry per CDR3 protein. Counted here are some 270,000 distinct CDR3 sequences, about 16% occurring once; the ten biggest clones make up 2.1%.

The chain carries TRBV4-3 and TRBJ2-7; 7 bases match TRBD1. This clonotype originated in an adult woman who had mild COVID-19 (a few samples of this study predate the infection). Cell type and time point are not known. The sequenced sample consisted of PBMCs or a T cell subset sorted from them (not recorded which). The DNA for the CDR3 is TGCGCCAGCAGCCATCACCGGACAGGCGGCGTACCATTCTACGAGCAGTACTTC. Its protein product is CASSHHRTGGVPFYEQYF.